The 26 T cell receptor beta chains below were found in one sample sequenced in a study of blood T cell repertoires in COVID-19. Sequencing used immunoSEQ multiplex PCR; TCRdb keeps in-frame clones, though not all of them. Of some 170,000 clones listed, around 85% are singletons. Sample: PBMCs or T cells enriched from blood (not recorded which). The source is a man in his forties who had recovered from COVID-19.

This clone was seen a handful of times. The genes are TRBV12-3 or TRBV12-4 and TRBJ1-5; possibly TRBD1 for D (6 bases). CDR3 length: 13 residues. Deletions cut 6 bases from V and 4 bases from J, with 10 bases between. CDR3 residues: CASSRDINQPQHF. DNA of the CDR3: TGTGCCAGCAGCCGGGACATTAATCAGCCCCAGCATTTT.

V is TRBV7-8 and J is TRBJ1-4, with a possible D match to TRBD1 (6 bases). Looked up from germline, CDR1 is SGHVS and CDR2 is FQNEAQ. The CDR3 extends over 15 amino acids. V lost 5 bases and J lost 7, with 17 bases in between. In nucleotides, the CDR3 is TGTGCCAGCAGCCCGCACCCGACAGGCCCTGAAAAACTGTTTTTT. This gives the protein CASSPHPTGPEKLFF.

This clone occurred once. The V gene is TRBV6-6, the J gene TRBJ1-2, with 7 positions matching TRBD1. V lost 6 bases and J lost 7; bases outside the gene matches: 2. The CDR3 extends over 11 amino acids. Germline CDR1 is MNHNY and CDR2 is SVGAGI (reference sequence). The CDR3 reads CASRAGGGYTF. The CDR3 DNA is TGTGCCAGCAGGGCAGGGGGTGGCTACACCTTC.

The chain uses TRBV2 and TRBJ2-7; D gene ambiguous. Trimming removed 3 bases from V and 3 bases from J, with 9 bases in between. Germline V CDR1 and CDR2: SNHLY, FYNNEI. The CDR3 extends over 13 amino acids. CDR3 DNA sequence: TGTGCCAGCAGTGACGAGTCCTTCTACGAGCAGTACTTC. Its translation is CASSDESFYEQYF.

The rearrangement joins TRBV19 to TRBJ2-2; TRBD1 might be the D (6 bases). V lost 5 bases, J lost 9 bases, and 13 bases lay in between. In germline, CDR1 is LNHDA, CDR2 SQIVND (reference sequence). The CDR3 spans 13 residues. The CDR3, as DNA: TGTGCCAGTAGTCAACAGGGCTCTCGGGAGCTGTTTTTT. It codes for CASSQQGSRELFF. Together with reference TRBV19 and TRBJ2-2, the CDR3 gives the full variable domain: DGGITQSPKYLFRKEGQNVTLSCEQNLNHDAMYWYRQDPGQGLRLIYYSQIVNDFQKGDIAEGYSVSREKKESFPLTVTSAQKNPTAFYLCASSQQGSRELFFGEGSRLTVL.

This sequence joins TRBV2 and TRBJ1-5; TRBD1 agrees at 8 bases. J gave up 6 bases and V 5 bases, and 3 bases lay outside the gene matches. The CDR3 contains 13 residues. Germline assignment: CDR1 SNHLY and CDR2 FYNNEI. The CDR3 here is CASSTGGVQPQHF. CDR3 bases: TGTGCCAGCAGTACAGGGGGGGTTCAGCCCCAGCATTTT.

The chain links TRBV27 to TRBJ1-1; a possible D gene is TRBD1 (5 bases). V shed 5 bases and J shed 4 bases, with 14 bases lying between them. The CDR3 consists of 14 residues. Germline values: CDR1 MNHEY, CDR2 SMNVEV (reference sequence). The CDR3 coding sequence is TGTGCCAGCAGTCCCTGGATCGGGGGCACTGAAGCTTTCTTT. It specifies CASSPWIGGTEAFF.

The chain joins TRBV5-1 to TRBJ1-2; perhaps TRBD1 as D (6 bases). The V gene lost 5 bases and the J gene lost 8 bases, with 19 bases spanning the gap. The CDR3 runs 14 residues. Germline loops: CDR1 SGHRS, CDR2 YFSETQ. CDR3: CASRIRQDSGGYTF. The CDR3 nucleotides are TGCGCCAGCAGAATTAGACAGGATTCGGGAGGCTACACCTTC.

This chain links TRBV2 with TRBJ2-1, with D possibly being TRBD2 (5 bases). Trimming pared 7 bases from V and 5 bases from J, leaving 18 bases between. This CDR3 comprises 15 residues. The germline V gene encodes CDR1 SNHLY and CDR2 FYNNEI. In nucleotides, the CDR3 is TGTGCCAGCACCCTACTTGCGGGCATTAACAATGAGCAGTTCTTC. It specifies CASTLLAGINNEQFF.

The rearrangement links TRBV6-1 to TRBJ2-1, with 11 positions matching TRBD2. CDR1 and CDR2 (germline): MNHNS, SASEGT. With 2 bases clipped from V and 0 bases from J, the junction kept 9 bases outside the gene matches. The CDR3 is 19 amino acids. The CDR3 protein is CASSEFGTSGPNSYNEQFF. The CDR3 DNA reads TGTGCCAGCAGTGAATTCGGGACTAGCGGACCTAACTCCTACAATGAGCAGTTCTTC.

V gene TRBV25-1 combines with J gene TRBJ1-2; D is undetermined. The CDR3 is 14 residues long. Trimming removed 1 base from V and 4 bases from J, with 10 bases in between. CDR1 is MGHDK, CDR2 SYGVNS, per germline. The CDR3 bases are TGTGCCAGCAGTGAATCCAGCGGCAGCTATGGCTACACCTTC. This codes for CASSESSGSYGYTF.

V and J are TRBV19 and TRBJ2-3; TRBD2 is a possible D gene (6 bases). The V end was cut by 5 bases, the J end by 1 base, with 13 bases between. This CDR3 contains 15 residues. CDR1 is LNHDA and CDR2 is SQIVND in the germline V gene (reference sequence). The CDR3 DNA sequence: TGTGCCAGTAGTTCCCGACTAGAACGCACAGATACGCAGTATTTT. It translates to CASSSRLERTDTQYF. Full variable domain (outside the CDR3, taken from reference TRBV19 and TRBJ2-3): DGGITQSPKYLFRKEGQNVTLSCEQNLNHDAMYWYRQDPGQGLRLIYYSQIVNDFQKGDIAEGYSVSREKKESFPLTVTSAQKNPTAFYLCASSSRLERTDTQYFGPGTRLTVL.

V gene TRBV28 combines with J gene TRBJ1-2; possible D gene TRBD1, 6 bases. The V end lost 8 bases, the J end lost 8 bases, and 12 bases lay between the germline ends. The CDR3 is 11 amino acids. CDR1 MDHEN and CDR2 SYDVKM come from the germline V gene. In DNA form, the CDR3 reads TGTGCCAGCGGCATCACAGGGGGCTACACCTTC. Its translation is CASGITGGYTF.

This chain joins TRBV5-6 and TRBJ2-7, with 10 nucleotides matching TRBD2. Germline CDR1 is SGHDT and CDR2 is YYEEEE. This CDR3 is 16 amino acids long. J was trimmed by 6 bases and V by 0 bases; bases with no gene match: 9. The CDR3 is CASSLGASGGSAEQYF. For the CDR3, the DNA is TGTGCCAGCAGCTTGGGGGCTAGCGGGGGCTCAGCCGAGCAGTACTTC.

CDR3 protein: CASSWAGIGNQPQHF. The CDR3 DNA sequence: TGTGCCAGCAGTTGGGCAGGGATCGGCAATCAGCCCCAGCATTTT. V and J are TRBV28 and TRBJ1-5, with D perhaps matching TRBD1 (5 bases). The CDR3 sequence is 15 residues long. V was cut by 4 bases and J by 2 bases, with 12 bases left in between. The V gene's germline CDR1 is MDHEN and CDR2 SYDVKM.

The chain joins TRBV27 to TRBJ2-5; D unclear. The germline V gene encodes CDR1 MNHEY and CDR2 SMNVEV (reference sequence). The V and J ends lost 4 bases and 1 base respectively, with 10 bases between them. The CDR3 runs 14 residues. CDR3 loop: CASSSRVFQETQYF. The CDR3, as DNA: TGTGCCAGCAGTTCCCGGGTCTTCCAAGAGACCCAGTACTTC.

This chain links TRBV6-5 with TRBJ2-2, with D hard to call. CDR3 length: 14 amino acids. Trimming pared 6 bases from V and 4 bases from J, leaving 12 bases between. Germline CDR1 MNHEY, CDR2 SVGAGI. The CDR3 DNA sequence: TGTGCCAGCAGGGGCCCAAGTCCCACCGGGGAGCTGTTTTTT. Translation: CASRGPSPTGELFF.

The rearrangement links TRBV7-2 to TRBJ2-1, with D tentatively TRBD1 (5 bases). Trimming took 0 bases from V and 4 from J, leaving 7 bases between them. Germline V gene sequence: CDR1 SGHTA, CDR2 FQGNSA. The CDR3 totals 14 residues. The CDR3 DNA sequence: TGTGCCAGCAGCTTAGCGGGGCAGTACAATGAGCAGTTCTTC. This translates into CASSLAGQYNEQFF.

This clone was observed a handful of times. Other DNA variants within this sample encode the same CDR3. This chain links TRBV6-1 with TRBJ2-5; 8 bases are a match to TRBD2. The CDR3 totals 15 residues. Per germline, CDR1 MNHNS and CDR2 SASEGT. J was trimmed by 2 bases and V by 2 bases; bases with no gene match: 4. CDR3 region: CASSELAGGQETQYF. The CDR3 DNA reads TGTGCCAGCAGTGAACTAGCGGGCGGTCAAGAGACCCAGTACTTC.

A single count supports this clone. The identical CDR3 is also encoded by other nucleotide sequences in the sample. The chain joins TRBV2 to TRBJ2-7; tentatively, D is TRBD2 (5 bases). This CDR3 is built from 13 residues. V was clipped by 4 bases and J by 2 bases, with 9 bases between them. The germline V gene has CDR1 SNHLY and CDR2 FYNNEI. This CDR3 is CASSGLATYEQYF. In DNA, the CDR3 is TGTGCCAGCAGTGGGCTAGCCACCTACGAGCAGTACTTC.

The rearrangement joins TRBV9 to TRBJ1-2, with 9 positions matching TRBD1. The ends lost 0 bases at V and 4 bases at J; junction bases unmatched: 4. This CDR3 has 15 residues. In germline, CDR1 is SGDLS, CDR2 YYNGEE. CDR3 DNA: TGTGCCAGCAGCGTAGCGGGGACAGGGTCCTATGGCTACACCTTC. Amino acids: CASSVAGTGSYGYTF.

The chain has TRBV27 and TRBJ1-2, with D perhaps TRBD1 (6 bases). V was cut by 6 bases and J by 4 bases, with 9 bases left in between. CDR3 size: 12 residues. Germline CDR1 MNHEY, CDR2 SMNVEV (reference sequence). The CDR3 reads CASRGTPYGYTF. CDR3 nucleotide sequence: TGTGCCAGCAGAGGGACACCCTATGGCTACACCTTC.

CDR3 sequence: CASSSGTPNEQYF. The CDR3 DNA reads as TGTGCCAGCAGCAGCGGGACACCTAACGAGCAGTACTTC. The chain has TRBV5-4 and TRBJ2-7; perhaps TRBD2 as D (7 bases). The germline CDR1 and CDR2 sequences are SGHNT and YYREEE (reference sequence). V shed 4 bases and J shed 5 bases, with 13 bases lying between them. The CDR3 runs to 13 residues.

The chain joins TRBV7-3 to TRBJ1-6; D is unresolved. Trimming took off 4 bases at V and 2 bases at J, with 3 bases between the two ends. The CDR3 covers 13 residues. Per the germline V gene, CDR1 is SGHTA and CDR2 is FQGTGA. The CDR3 region has the DNA TGTGCCAGCAGCTCTACCTATAATTCACCCCTCCACTTT. It yields the protein CASSSTYNSPLHF.

The V call is TRBV29-1, the J call TRBJ2-7; 7 nucleotides line up with TRBD1. CDR3 length equals 14 residues. V lost 3 bases and J lost 2; bases outside the gene matches: 7. Germline-derived CDR1 and CDR2 are SQVTM and ANQGSEA. DNA of the CDR3: TGCAGCGTTGAGCTGGGGGACAGAACCTACGAGCAGTACTTC. This sequence encodes CSVELGDRTYEQYF.

The chain couples TRBV4-1 to TRBJ2-7; D is uncertain. The CDR3 is 13 residues long. V gave up 0 bases and J gave up 2 bases, with 5 bases separating them. The V gene's germline CDR1 is MGHRA and CDR2 YSYEKL. CDR3 sequence reads: CASSQEQTYEQYF. CDR3 DNA sequence: TGCGCCAGCAGCCAAGAACAAACCTACGAGCAGTACTTC.